This TCR beta chain derives from a study of CD8 T cells in ankylosing spondylitis. This clonotype was seen ten or more times. Its cognate antigen is unknown. From the 5' RACE reads, TCRdb called clonotypes with MiXCR, one entry per CDR3 protein. The table includes 250,000 to 400,000 distinct CDR3 sequences, around 10% detected once. Whole-study results and caveats: Seemingly distinctive of ankylosing spondylitis blood was a TCR beta motif formed by eight highly homologous variants.

This CDR3 is built from 16 residues. V lost 0 bases and J lost 4; bases outside the gene matches: 8. Germline values: CDR1 MNHEY, CDR2 SVGEGT. Material for sequencing was blood, either unsorted or a sorted T cell fraction (not recorded which). The clonotype comes from a female donor with ankylosing spondylitis or in good health (not recorded which). The V and J genes are TRBV6-2 or TRBV6-3 and TRBJ2-5; 7 nucleotides align to TRBD1. The CDR3: CASSYSVLSGGETQYF. In DNA, the CDR3 is TGTGCCAGCAGTTACTCCGTACTGTCAGGGGGAGAGACCCAGTACTTC.